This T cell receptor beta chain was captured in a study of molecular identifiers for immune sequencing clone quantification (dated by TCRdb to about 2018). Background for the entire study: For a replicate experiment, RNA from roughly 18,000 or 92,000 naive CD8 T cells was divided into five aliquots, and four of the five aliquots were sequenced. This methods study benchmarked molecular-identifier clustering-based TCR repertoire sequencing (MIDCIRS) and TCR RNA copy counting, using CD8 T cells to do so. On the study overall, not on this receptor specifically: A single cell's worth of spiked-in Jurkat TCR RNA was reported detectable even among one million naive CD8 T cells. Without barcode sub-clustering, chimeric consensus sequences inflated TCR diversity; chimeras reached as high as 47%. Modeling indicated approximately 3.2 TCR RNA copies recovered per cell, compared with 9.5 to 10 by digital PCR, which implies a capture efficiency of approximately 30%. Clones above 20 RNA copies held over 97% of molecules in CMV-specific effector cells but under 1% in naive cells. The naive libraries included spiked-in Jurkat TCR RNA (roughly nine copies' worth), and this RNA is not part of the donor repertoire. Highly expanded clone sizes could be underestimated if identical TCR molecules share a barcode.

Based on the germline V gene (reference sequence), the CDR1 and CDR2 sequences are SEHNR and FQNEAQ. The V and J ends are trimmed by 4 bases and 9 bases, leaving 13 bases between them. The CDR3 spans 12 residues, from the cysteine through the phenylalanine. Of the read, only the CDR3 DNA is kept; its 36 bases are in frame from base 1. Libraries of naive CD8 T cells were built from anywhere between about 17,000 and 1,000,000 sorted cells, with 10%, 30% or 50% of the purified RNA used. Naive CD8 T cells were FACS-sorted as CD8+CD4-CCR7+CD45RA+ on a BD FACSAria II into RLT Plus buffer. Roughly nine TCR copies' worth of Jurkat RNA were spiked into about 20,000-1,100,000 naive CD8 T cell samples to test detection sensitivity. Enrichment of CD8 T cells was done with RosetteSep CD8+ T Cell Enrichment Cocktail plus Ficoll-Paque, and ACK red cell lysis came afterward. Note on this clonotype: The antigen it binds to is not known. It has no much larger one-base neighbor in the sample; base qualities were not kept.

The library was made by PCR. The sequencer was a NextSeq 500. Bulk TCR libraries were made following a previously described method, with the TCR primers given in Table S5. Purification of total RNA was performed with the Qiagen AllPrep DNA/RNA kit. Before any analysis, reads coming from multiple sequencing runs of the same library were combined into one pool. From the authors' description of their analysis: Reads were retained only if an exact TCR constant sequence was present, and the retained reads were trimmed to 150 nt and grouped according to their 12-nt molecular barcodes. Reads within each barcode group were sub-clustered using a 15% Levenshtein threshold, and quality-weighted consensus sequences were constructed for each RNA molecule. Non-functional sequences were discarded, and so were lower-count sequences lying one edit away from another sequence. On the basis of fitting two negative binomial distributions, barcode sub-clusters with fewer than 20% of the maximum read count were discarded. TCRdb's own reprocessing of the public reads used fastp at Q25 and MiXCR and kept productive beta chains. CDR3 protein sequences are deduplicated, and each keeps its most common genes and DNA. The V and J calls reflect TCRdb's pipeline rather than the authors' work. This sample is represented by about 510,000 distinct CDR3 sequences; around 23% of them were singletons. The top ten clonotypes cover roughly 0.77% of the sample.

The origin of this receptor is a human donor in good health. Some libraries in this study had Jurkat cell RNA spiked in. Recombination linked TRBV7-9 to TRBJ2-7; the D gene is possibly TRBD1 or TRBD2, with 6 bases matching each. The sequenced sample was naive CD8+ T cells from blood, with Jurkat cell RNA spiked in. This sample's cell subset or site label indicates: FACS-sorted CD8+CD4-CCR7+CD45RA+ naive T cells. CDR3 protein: CASSSLTGAQYF. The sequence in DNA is TGTGCCAGCAGCTCATTGACGGGGGCGCAGTACTTC.